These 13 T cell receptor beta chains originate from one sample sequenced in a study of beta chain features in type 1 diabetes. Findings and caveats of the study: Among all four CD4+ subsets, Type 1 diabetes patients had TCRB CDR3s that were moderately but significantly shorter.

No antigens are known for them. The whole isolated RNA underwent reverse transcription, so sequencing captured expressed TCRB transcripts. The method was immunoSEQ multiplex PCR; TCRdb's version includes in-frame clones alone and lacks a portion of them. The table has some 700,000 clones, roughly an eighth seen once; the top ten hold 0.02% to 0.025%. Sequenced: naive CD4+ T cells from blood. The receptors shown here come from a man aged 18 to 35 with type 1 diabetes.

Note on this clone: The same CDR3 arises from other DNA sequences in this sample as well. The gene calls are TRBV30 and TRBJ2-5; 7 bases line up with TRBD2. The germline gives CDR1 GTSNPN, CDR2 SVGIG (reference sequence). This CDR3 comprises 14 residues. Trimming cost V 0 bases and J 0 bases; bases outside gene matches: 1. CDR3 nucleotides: TGTGCCTGGAGTGTGGGAGGGAACCAAGAGACCCAGTACTTC. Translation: CAWSVGGNQETQYF.

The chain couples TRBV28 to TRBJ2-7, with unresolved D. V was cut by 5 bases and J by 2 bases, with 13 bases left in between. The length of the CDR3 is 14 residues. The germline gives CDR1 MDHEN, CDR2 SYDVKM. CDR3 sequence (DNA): TGTGCCAGCAGTCAGATGGGTTTCCCCTACGAGCAGTACTTC. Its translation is CASSQMGFPYEQYF.

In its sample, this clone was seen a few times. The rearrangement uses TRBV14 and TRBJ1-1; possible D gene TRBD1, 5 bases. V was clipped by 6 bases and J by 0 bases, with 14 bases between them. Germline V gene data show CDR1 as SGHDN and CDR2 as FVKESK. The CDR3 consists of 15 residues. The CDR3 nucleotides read TGTGCCAGCAGGGGGACTTCCAACATGAACACTGAAGCTTTCTTT. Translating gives CASRGTSNMNTEAFF. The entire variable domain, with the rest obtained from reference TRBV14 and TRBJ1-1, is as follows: EAGVTQFPSHSVIEKGQTVTLRCDPISGHDNLYWYRRVMGKEIKFLLHFVKESKQDESGMPNNRFLAERTGGTYSTLKVQPAELEDSGVYFCASRGTSNMNTEAFFGQGTRLTVV.

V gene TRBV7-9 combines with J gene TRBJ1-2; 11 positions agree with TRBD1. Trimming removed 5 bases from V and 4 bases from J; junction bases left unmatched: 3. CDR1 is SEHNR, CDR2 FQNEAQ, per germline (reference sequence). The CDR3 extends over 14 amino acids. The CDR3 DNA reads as TGTGCCAGCAGCCGGGACAGGGGGAGCTATGGCTACACCTTC. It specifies CASSRDRGSYGYTF.

CDR3 in DNA: TGCAGCGCCGGGACGGGAAACACAGATACGCAGTATTTT. The encoded protein is CSAGTGNTDTQYF. The V gene is TRBV29-1, the J gene TRBJ2-3; tentatively, D is TRBD1 or TRBD2 (5 bases each). Germline V gives CDR1 SQVTM, CDR2 ANQGSEA. V lost 7 bases, J lost 2 bases, and 13 bases lay in between. The CDR3 is 13 residues long.

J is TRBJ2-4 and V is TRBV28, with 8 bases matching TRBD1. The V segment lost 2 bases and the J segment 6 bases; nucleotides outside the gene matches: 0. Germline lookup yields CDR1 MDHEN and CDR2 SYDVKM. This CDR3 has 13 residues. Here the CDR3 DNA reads TGTGCCAGCAGTTTAGACAGGGGAAACATTCAGTACTTC. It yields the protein CASSLDRGNIQYF.

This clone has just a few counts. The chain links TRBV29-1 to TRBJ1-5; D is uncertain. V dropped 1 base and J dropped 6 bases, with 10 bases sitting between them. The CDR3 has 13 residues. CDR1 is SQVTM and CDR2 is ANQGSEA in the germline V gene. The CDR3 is CSVEVGLGQPQHF. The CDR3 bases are TGCAGCGTTGAAGTAGGTTTGGGTCAGCCCCAGCATTTT.

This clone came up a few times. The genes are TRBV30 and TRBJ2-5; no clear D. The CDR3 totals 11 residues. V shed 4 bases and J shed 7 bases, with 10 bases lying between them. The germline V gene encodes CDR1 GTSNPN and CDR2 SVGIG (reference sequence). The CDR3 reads CAWIGPGTQYF. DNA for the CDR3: TGTGCCTGGATCGGCCCCGGGACCCAGTACTTC.

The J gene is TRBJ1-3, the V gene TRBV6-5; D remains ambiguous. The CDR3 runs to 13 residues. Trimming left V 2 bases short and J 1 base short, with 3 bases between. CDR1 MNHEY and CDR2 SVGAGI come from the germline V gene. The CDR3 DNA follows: TGTGCCAGCAGTTACGAGTCTGGAAACACCATATATTTT. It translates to CASSYESGNTIYF.

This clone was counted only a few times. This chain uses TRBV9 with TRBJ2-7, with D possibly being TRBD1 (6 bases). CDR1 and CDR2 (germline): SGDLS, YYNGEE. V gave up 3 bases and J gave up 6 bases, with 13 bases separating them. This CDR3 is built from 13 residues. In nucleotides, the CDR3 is TGTGCCAGCAGCGGAAGGACAGCGACCGAGCAGTACTTC. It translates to CASSGRTATEQYF.

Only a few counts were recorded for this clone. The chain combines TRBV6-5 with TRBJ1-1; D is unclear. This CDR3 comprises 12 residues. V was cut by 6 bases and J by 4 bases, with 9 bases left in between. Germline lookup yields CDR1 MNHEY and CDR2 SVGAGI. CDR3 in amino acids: CASSLVGTEAFF. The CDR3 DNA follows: TGTGCCAGCAGCCTGGTGGGCACTGAAGCTTTCTTT.

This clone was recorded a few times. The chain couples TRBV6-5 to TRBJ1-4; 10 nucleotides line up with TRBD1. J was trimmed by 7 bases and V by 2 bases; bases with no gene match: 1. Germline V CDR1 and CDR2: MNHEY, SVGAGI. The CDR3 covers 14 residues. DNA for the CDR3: TGTGCCAGCAGTTACGACAGGGGGCTTGAAAAACTGTTTTTT. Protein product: CASSYDRGLEKLFF.

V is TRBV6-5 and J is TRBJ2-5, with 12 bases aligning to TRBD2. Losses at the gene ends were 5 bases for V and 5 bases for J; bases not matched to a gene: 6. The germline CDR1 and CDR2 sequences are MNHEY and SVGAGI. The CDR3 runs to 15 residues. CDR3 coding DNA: TGTGCCAGCAGTCCTAGCGGGGGGGCCTCGGAGACCCAGTACTTC. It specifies CASSPSGGASETQYF.